One sample yielded the 10 T cell receptor beta chains listed below, sequenced in a study of blood T cell repertoires in COVID-19. Profiled with immunoSEQ multiplex PCR; TCRdb holds only in-frame clones, not every one. The table records approximately 300,000 clones, more than 80% of them present only once. Sequenced input: peripheral blood. The receptors were sampled from a woman in her 30s with COVID-19, enrolled during active disease.

The gene calls are TRBV28 and TRBJ1-4; D may be TRBD1 (6 bases). There are 15 residues in the CDR3. With 5 bases removed from V and 3 bases from J, the gap between germline ends came to 13 bases. Germline values: CDR1 MDHEN, CDR2 SYDVKM. CDR3 in DNA: TGTGCCAGCAGTCAAGACAGGAGCCCTAATGAAAAACTGTTTTTT. It encodes CASSQDRSPNEKLFF.

The V call is TRBV5-4, the J call TRBJ2-1; D might be TRBD2 (6 bases). This CDR3 is 15 amino acids long. V lost 4 bases to trimming and J lost 0 bases, with 11 bases between them. CDR1 and CDR2 (germline): SGHNT, YYREEE (reference sequence). The DNA for the CDR3 is TGTGCCAGCAGCATCGGAGGGCCCTCCTACAATGAGCAGTTCTTC. The encoded protein is CASSIGGPSYNEQFF.

The chain joins TRBV7-8 to TRBJ2-1; TRBD2 agrees at 7 bases. CDR3 size: 13 residues. Germline lookup yields CDR1 SGHVS and CDR2 FQNEAQ. V was pared by 5 bases and J by 10 bases, with 8 bases of the junction left unmatched. In DNA form, the CDR3 reads TGTGCCAGCAGCCCAACTAGCGTATCGGAGCAGTTCTTC. It yields the protein CASSPTSVSEQFF.

The chain uses TRBV28 and TRBJ2-3, with 7 bases that match TRBD2. CDR3 length: 16 residues. V lost 6 bases to trimming and J lost 1 base; unmatched junction nucleotides: 10. CDR1 and CDR2 (germline): MDHEN, SYDVKM. The chain's CDR3 is CASSDPGLVGTDTQYF. CDR3 in DNA: TGTGCCAGCAGCGATCCTGGACTAGTTGGCACAGATACGCAGTATTTT.

V usage is TRBV6-2 or TRBV6-3 and J usage is TRBJ1-1; the D is unclear. This CDR3 has 15 amino acids. The ends were cut back, 6 bases at V and 0 bases at J, with 14 bases in the middle. The germline V gene has CDR1 MNHEY and CDR2 SVGEGT. CDR3 sequence: CASSPLTSMNTEAFF. The CDR3 DNA reads TGTGCCAGCAGCCCCCTGACAAGTATGAACACTGAAGCTTTCTTT.

V is TRBV9 and J is TRBJ1-5; 8 bases match TRBD1. There are 15 residues in the CDR3. CDR1 SGDLS and CDR2 YYNGEE come from the germline V gene. V lost 3 bases and J lost 4; bases outside the gene matches: 6. The CDR3 coding sequence is TGTGCCAGCAGCGCGACAGGGGCCTTAAATCAGCCCCAGCATTTT. It yields the protein CASSATGALNQPQHF.

This clone was observed once. V is TRBV12-3 or TRBV12-4 and J is TRBJ1-5, with D possibly being TRBD1 (5 bases). Trimming removed 3 bases at V and 7 bases at J, with 10 bases between. The CDR3 covers 13 residues. CDR3: CASSLVWGQPQHF. CDR3 sequence (DNA): TGTGCCAGCAGTTTGGTGTGGGGCCAGCCCCAGCATTTT.

The rearrangement uses TRBV10-3 and TRBJ2-7; 8 bases line up with TRBD1. Per the germline V gene, CDR1 is ENHRY and CDR2 is SYGVKD. This CDR3 is 12 amino acids long. J lost 4 bases, V lost 10 bases, and 6 bases had no gene match. CDR3 in DNA: TGTGCCACCCGGACAGGGAGTTACGAGCAGTACTTC. This encodes CATRTGSYEQYF.

The rearrangement joins TRBV28 to TRBJ2-7; no clear D. Trimming pared 7 bases from V and 4 bases from J, leaving 8 bases between. The CDR3 is made up of 11 amino acids. The germline gives CDR1 MDHEN, CDR2 SYDVKM. CDR3 DNA sequence: TGTGCCAGCACCTCTCAGTACGAGCAGTACTTC. This sequence encodes CASTSQYEQYF.

V gene TRBV2 combines with J gene TRBJ1-1; D is uncertain. The V and J ends lost 1 base and 3 bases respectively, with 12 bases between them. Germline CDR1 is SNHLY and CDR2 is FYNNEI. This CDR3 has 15 residues. This chain's CDR3 is CASSEGVGPYTEAFF. The CDR3 DNA follows: TGTGCCAGCAGTGAAGGGGTTGGGCCTTACACTGAAGCTTTCTTT.